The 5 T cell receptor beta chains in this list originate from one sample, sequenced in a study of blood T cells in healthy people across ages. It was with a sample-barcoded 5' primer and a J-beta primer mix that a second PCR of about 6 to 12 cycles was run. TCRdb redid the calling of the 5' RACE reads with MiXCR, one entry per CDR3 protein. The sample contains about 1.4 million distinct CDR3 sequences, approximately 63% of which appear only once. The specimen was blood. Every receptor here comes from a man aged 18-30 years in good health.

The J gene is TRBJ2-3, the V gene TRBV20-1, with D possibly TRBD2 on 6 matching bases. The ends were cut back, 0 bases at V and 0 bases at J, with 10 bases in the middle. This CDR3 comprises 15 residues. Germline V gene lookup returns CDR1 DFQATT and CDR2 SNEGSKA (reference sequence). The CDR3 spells CSAREGGVSTDTQYF. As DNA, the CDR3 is TGCAGTGCTAGAGAGGGCGGGGTTAGCACAGATACGCAGTATTTT.

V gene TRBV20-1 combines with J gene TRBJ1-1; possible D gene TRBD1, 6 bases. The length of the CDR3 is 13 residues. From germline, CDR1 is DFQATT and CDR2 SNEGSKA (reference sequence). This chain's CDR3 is CSHLKGGYIEAFF. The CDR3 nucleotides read TGCAGCCATCTCAAGGGGGGTTACATTGAAGCTTTCTTT.

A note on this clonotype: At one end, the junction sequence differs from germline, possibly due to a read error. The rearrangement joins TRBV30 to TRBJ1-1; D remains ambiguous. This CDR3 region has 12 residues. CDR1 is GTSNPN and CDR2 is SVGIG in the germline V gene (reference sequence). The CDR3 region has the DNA TGTGCCGGGAGCCAAGGCTCCACTGAAGCTTTCTTT. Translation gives CAGSQGSTEAFF.

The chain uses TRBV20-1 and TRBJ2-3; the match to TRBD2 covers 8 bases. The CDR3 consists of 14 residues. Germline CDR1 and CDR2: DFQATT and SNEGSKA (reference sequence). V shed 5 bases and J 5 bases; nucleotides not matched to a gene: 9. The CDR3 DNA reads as TGCAGTGCTTCGGGACTAGGGCTTTTAGATACGCAGTATTTT. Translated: CSASGLGLLDTQYF.

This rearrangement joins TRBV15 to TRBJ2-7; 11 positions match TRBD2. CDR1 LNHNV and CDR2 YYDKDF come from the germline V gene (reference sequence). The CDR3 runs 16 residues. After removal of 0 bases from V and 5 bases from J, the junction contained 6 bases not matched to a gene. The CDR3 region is CATSRDSLAGGDEQYF. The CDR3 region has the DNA TGTGCCACCAGCAGAGATTCCCTAGCGGGAGGCGACGAGCAGTACTTC.